What follows is one T cell receptor beta chain and its context. The antigen is undetermined. This specimen comes from a study of blood T cells in healthy people across ages. General study results and limits: Relative to aged donors, long-lived donors carried more naive CD4+ cells and displayed higher diversity.

Using a J-beta primer mix together with a sample-barcoded 5' primer, a second PCR was run for about 6 to 12 cycles. TCRdb itself ran the 5' RACE reads through MiXCR, one entry per CDR3 protein. The table shows fewer than 800,000 distinct CDR3 sequences, with around 20% occurring only once. Trimming left V 4 bases short and J 1 base short, with 11 bases between. This CDR3 comprises 14 residues. The germline CDR1 and CDR2 sequences are SGHRS and YFSETQ. The rearrangement uses TRBV5-1 and TRBJ1-1, with D unclear. The source of this sequence is a man aged 70 or older in good health. The material sequenced was blood. The CDR3 DNA sequence: TGCGCCAGCAGCACGGGATTTGGGAACACTGAAGCTTTCTTT. Protein sequence: CASSTGFGNTEAFF.